Below, one TCR beta chain is given with its context. What it recognizes is unknown. These data are taken from a study of T cell responses to AZD1222 COVID-19 vaccine. Data came from immunoSEQ multiplex PCR; TCRdb stores just in-frame clones and leaves some out. The table lists 93,000 or so clones, about 90% of them singletons, with approximately 22% in the top ten. The CDR3 extends over 14 amino acids. The V gene end was trimmed by 5 bases and the J gene end by 0 bases; junction bases not matched to a gene: 0. The V gene's germline CDR1 is SGHAT and CDR2 FQNNGV. The study's findings and limits: Baseline antibody screening turned up just a handful of seropositive AZD1222 recipients. Spike-wide vaccine-associated CD4 TCRs dominated at 160-218 and 743-854. Samples come after the peak T cell response, not at day 14. Spike-specific TCR depth and breadth grew after two AZD1222 doses.

The chain carries TRBV11-2 and TRBJ2-1, with TRBD2 identical over 8 bases. The sample was peripheral blood, taken on day 0 of AZD1222 vaccination. The source of this sequence is an adult in good health. The CDR3 sequence: CASSSGSSYNEQFF. The CDR3 nucleotides read TGTGCCAGCAGCAGCGGGAGCTCCTACAATGAGCAGTTCTTC.